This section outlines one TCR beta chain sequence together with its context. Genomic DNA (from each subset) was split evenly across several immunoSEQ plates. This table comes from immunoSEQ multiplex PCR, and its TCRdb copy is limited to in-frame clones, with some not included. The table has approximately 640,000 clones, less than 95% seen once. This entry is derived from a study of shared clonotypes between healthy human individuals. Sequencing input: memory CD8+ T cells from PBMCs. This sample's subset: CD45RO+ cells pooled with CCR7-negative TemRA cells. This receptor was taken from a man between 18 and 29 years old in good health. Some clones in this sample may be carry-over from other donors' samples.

CDR3 in amino acids: CASSSPGNTQGGTDTQYF. CDR3 DNA: TGTGCCAGCAGCTCCCCGGGGAACACCCAGGGGGGCACAGATACGCAGTATTTT. This rearrangement joins TRBV7-6 to TRBJ2-3, with TRBD1 identical over 7 bases. The length of the CDR3 is 18 residues. The V and J ends lost 4 bases and 1 base, in that order; junction bases with no gene match: 14. CDR1 and CDR2 (germline): SGHVS, FNYEAQ.